This T cell receptor (beta chain) derives from a study of early T cells in non-severe SARS-CoV-2 infection. Trimming removed 6 bases from V and 1 base from J; junction bases left unmatched: 10. CDR1 is SGDLS, CDR2 YYNGEE, per germline. The CDR3 has 17 amino acids. Individual cDNA molecules were tagged with unique molecular identifiers. TCRdb redid the calling of the 5' RACE reads with MiXCR, one entry per CDR3 protein. The table includes about 36,000 distinct CDR3 sequences, less than 8% detected once. The sequencing here drew on whole blood, taken at baseline. The genes are TRBV9 and TRBJ2-1; 10 bases are shared with TRBD2. This TCR was sampled from an adult who was a healthcare worker with PCR-confirmed SARS-CoV-2 infection or an uninfected control (not recorded which). The CDR3 bases are TGTGCCAGCACCCACGGGGCTAGCGGGGGATCCTACAATGAGCAGTTCTTC. Protein: CASTHGASGGSYNEQFF.